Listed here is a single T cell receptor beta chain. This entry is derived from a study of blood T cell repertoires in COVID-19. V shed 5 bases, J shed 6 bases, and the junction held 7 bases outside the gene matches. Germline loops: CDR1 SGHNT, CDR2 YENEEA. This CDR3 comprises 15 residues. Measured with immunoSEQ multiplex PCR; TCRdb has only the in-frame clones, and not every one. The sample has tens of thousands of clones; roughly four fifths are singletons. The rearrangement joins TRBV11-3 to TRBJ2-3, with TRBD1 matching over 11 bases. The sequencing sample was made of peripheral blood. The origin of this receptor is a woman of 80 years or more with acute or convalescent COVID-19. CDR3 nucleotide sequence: TGTGCCAGCAGCGACGGACAGGGGGCTCTTGATACGCAGTATTTT. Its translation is CASSDGQGALDTQYF.